This TCR beta chain was sequenced during a study of cytomegalovirus exposure and HLA in healthy donors. Comment on this clone: The antigen is undetermined.

Trimming took 3 bases from V and 6 from J; bases not matched to a gene: 8. Germline V gene lookup returns CDR1 MDHEN and CDR2 SYDVKM. The CDR3 loop spans 15 amino acids. Overall study findings and caveats: Usually a TCR sequence was rare, but some public TCRs were found in many donors. The HLA-A and HLA-B alleles of most subjects were reportedly predicted accurately from TCR beta sequences. According to an earlier analysis, most TCR beta V segments yielded productive rearrangements about 87% or about 30% of the time.

13 Jbeta primers and 60 Vbeta primers were used for the PCR. The assay was immunoSEQ multiplex PCR, and TCRdb's table has in-frame clones only and misses some. The sample contains roughly 140,000 clones, 80% of which appear only once. This clonotype originated in a man under 40 in good health and CMV-seronegative. This chain links TRBV28 with TRBJ2-1; TRBD1 matches 7 bases. The sequencing input was PBMCs. The DNA of the CDR3 is TGTGCCAGCAGTTTGTCATGGGACAGCATCAATGAGCAGTTCTTC. It yields the protein CASSLSWDSINEQFF.